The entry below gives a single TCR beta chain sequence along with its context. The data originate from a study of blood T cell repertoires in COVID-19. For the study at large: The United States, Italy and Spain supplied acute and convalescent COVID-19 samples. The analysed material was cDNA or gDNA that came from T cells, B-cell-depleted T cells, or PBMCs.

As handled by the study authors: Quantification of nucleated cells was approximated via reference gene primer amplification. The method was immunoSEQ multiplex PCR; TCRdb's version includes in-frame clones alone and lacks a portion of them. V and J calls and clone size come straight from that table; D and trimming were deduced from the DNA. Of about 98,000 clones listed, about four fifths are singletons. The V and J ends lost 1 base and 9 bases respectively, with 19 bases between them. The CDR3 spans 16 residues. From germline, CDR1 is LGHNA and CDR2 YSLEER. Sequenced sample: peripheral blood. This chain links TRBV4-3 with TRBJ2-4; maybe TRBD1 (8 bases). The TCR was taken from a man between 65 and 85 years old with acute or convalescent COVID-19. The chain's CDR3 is CASSQGLAGGGGIQYF. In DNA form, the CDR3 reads TGCGCCAGCAGCCAAGGGTTGGCAGGGGGCGGGGGCATTCAGTACTTC.